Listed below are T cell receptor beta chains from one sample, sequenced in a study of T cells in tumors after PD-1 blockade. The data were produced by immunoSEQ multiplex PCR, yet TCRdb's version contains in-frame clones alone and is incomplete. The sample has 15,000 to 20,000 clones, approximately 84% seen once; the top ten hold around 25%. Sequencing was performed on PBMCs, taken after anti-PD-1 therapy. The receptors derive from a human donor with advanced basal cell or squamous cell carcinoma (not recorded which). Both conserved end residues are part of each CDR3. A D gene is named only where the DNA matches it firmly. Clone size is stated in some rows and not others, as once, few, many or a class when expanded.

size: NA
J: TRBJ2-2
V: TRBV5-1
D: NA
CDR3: CASSLAPGEVTGELFF
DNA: TGCGCCAGCAGCTTGGCCCCCGGGGAAGTCACCGGGGAGCTGTTTTTT

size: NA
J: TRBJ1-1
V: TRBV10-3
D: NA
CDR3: CAISDGSRQEAFF
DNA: TGTGCCATCAGTGATGGTAGTCGACAGGAAGCTTTCTTT

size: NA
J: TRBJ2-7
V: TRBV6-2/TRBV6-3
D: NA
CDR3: CASSPGVGMRTYEQYF
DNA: TGTGCCAGCAGCCCTGGGGTGGGGATGCGGACCTACGAGCAGTACTTC

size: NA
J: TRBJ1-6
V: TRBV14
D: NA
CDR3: CASSPWENSPLHF
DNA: TGTGCCAGCAGCCCCTGGGAGAATTCACCCCTCCACTTT

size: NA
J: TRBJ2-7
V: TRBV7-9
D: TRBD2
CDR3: CASSSAGLAGNEQYF
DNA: TGTGCCAGCAGCTCCGCTGGACTAGCGGGGAACGAGCAGTACTTC

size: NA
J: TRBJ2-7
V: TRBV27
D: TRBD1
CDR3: CASSFYPRTGTGEQYF
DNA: TGTGCCAGCAGTTTCTATCCTAGGACAGGGACAGGCGAGCAGTACTTC

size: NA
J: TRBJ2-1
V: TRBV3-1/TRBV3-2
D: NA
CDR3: CASSQGRNYEQFF
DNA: TGTGCCAGCAGCCAAGGGCGAAACTATGAGCAGTTCTTC

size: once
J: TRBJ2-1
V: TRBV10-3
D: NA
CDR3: CAISETSGNEQFF
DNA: TGTGCCATCAGTGAGACTTCGGGCAATGAGCAGTTCTTC

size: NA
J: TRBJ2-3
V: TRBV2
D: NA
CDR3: CASTQQGMSTDTQYF
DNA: TGTGCCAGCACCCAACAGGGCATGAGCACAGATACGCAGTATTTT

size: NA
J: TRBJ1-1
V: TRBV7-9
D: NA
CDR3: CASSLGGVSTEAFF
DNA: TGTGCCAGCAGCTTAGGGGGAGTTTCCACTGAAGCTTTCTTT

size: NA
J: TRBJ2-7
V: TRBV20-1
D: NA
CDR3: CSAGDGYEQYF
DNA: TGCAGTGCTGGGGACGGCTACGAGCAGTACTTC

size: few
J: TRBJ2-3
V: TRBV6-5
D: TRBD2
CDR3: CASSYSPSGGTDTQYF
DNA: TGTGCCAGCAGTTACTCGCCTAGCGGGGGCACAGATACGCAGTATTTT

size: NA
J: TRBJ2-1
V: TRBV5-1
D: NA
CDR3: CASSLEGGASSYNEQFF
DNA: TGCGCCAGCAGCTTGGAGGGCGGCGCCAGCTCCTACAATGAGCAGTTCTTC

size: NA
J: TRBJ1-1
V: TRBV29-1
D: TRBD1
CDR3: CSVRTGNTEAFF
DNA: TGCAGCGTCCGGACAGGGAACACTGAAGCTTTCTTT

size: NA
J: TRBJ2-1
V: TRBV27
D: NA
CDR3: CASSARLGMLGEQFF
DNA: TGTGCCAGCAGTGCGAGACTAGGTATGTTAGGTGAGCAGTTCTTC

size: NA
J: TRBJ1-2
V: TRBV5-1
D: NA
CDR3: CASSLDGWGQEGYTF
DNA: TGCGCCAGCAGCTTGGACGGTTGGGGGCAGGAGGGCTACACCTTC

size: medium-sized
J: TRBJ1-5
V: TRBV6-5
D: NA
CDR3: CASSTSDLNQPQHF
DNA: TGTGCCAGCAGTACGTCCGACCTGAATCAGCCCCAGCATTTT

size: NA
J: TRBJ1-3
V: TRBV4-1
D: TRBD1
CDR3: CASSQNQGAGGNTIYF
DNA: TGCGCCAGCAGCCAGAACCAGGGGGCCGGTGGAAACACCATATATTTT

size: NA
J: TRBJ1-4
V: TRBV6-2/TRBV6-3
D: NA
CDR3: CASSKHQGGNEKLFF
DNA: TGTGCCAGCAGCAAGCATCAGGGAGGGAATGAAAAACTGTTTTTT

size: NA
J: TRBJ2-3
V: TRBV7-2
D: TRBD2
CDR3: CASSENSGTSGSDTQYF
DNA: TGTGCCAGCAGCGAAAACTCTGGGACTAGCGGGAGCGATACGCAGTATTTT

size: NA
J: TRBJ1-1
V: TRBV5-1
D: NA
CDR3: CASSVNYRVSTEAFF
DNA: TGCGCCAGCAGCGTAAATTACAGGGTGAGCACTGAAGCTTTCTTT

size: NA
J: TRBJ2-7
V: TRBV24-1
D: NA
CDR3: CATSDPLATTLEQYF
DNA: TGTGCCACCAGTGATCCCCTTGCCACAACACTCGAGCAGTACTTC

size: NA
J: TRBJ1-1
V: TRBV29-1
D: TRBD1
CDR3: CSVRTGRMNTEAFF
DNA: TGCAGCGTTCGGACAGGAAGGATGAACACTGAAGCTTTCTTT

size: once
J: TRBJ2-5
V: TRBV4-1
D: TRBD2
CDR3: CASSSHGLAGAYQETQYF
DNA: TGCGCCAGCAGCTCTCACGGACTAGCGGGGGCTTATCAAGAGACCCAGTACTTC

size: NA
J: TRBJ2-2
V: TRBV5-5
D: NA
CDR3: CASSVQGGGGTGELFF
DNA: TGTGCCAGCAGCGTACAGGGAGGGGGGGGTACCGGGGAGCTGTTTTTT

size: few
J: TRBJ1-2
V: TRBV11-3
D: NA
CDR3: CGGAGSYGYTF
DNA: TGCGGGGGTGCGGGAAGCTATGGCTACACCTTC

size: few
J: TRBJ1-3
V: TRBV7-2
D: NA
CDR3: CASSLDTRTGNTIYF
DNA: TGTGCCAGCAGCTTAGATACCCGAACTGGAAACACCATATATTTT

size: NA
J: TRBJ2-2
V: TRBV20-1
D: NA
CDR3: CSAKGTGELFF
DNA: TGCAGTGCTAAAGGGACCGGGGAGCTGTTTTTT

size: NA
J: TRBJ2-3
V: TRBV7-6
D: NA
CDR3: CASSPPARDTQYF
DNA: TGTGCCAGCAGCCCTCCAGCCCGAGATACGCAGTATTTT

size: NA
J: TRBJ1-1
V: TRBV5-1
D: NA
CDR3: CASSYRFGTEAFF
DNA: TGCGCCAGCAGCTACCGTTTTGGCACTGAAGCTTTCTTT

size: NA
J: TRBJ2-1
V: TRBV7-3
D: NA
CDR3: CASSLFAVPGVRNEQFF
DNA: TGTGCCAGCAGCTTATTTGCTGTCCCAGGGGTTCGGAATGAGCAGTTCTTC

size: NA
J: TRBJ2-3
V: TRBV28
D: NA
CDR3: CASSFGSPGGRVTDTQYF
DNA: TGTGCCAGCAGTTTTGGTTCCCCCGGCGGCAGGGTCACAGATACGCAGTATTTT

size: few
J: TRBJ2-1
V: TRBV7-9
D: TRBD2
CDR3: CAYPARASGPSSYNEQFF
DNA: TGTGCCTACCCCGCTAGGGCTAGCGGGCCGAGCTCCTACAATGAGCAGTTCTTC

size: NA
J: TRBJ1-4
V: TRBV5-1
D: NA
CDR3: CASRFTGTNEKLFF
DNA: TGCGCCAGCAGGTTCACGGGAACTAATGAAAAACTGTTTTTT

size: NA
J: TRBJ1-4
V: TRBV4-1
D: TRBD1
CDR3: CASSQGTGGNEKLFF
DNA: TGCGCCAGCAGCCAAGGGACAGGGGGTAATGAAAAACTGTTTTTT

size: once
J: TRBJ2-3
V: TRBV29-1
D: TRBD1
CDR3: CSVSSRDRRSSTDTQYF
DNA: TGCAGCGTTTCCTCCCGGGACAGACGGTCTAGCACAGATACGCAGTATTTT

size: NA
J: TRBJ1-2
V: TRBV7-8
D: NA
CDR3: CASSPERSPYGYTF
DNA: TGTGCCAGCAGCCCGGAAAGGAGCCCCTATGGCTACACCTTC

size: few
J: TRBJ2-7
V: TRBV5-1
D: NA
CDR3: CASSLESIGEQYF
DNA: TGCGCCAGCAGCTTGGAGAGTATAGGCGAGCAGTACTTC

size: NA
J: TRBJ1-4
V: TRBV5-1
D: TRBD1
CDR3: CASSSRQGNEKLFF
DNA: TGCGCCAGCAGTTCCAGACAGGGAAATGAAAAACTGTTTTTT

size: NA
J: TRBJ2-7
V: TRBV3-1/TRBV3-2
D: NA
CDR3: CASSQGGYEQYF
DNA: TGTGCCAGCAGCCAAGGGGGTTACGAGCAGTACTTC

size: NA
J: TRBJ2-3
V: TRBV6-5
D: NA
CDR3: CASSPTNFQGDTQYF
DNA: TGTGCCAGCAGTCCTACTAATTTTCAGGGGGATACGCAGTATTTT

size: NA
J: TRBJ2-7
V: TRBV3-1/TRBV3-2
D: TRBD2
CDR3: CASSQEGLAATGEQYF
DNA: TGTGCCAGCAGCCAAGAAGGGCTAGCGGCCACTGGGGAGCAGTACTTC

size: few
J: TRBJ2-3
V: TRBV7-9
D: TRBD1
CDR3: CASIRQGATDTQYF
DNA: TGTGCCAGCATAAGGCAGGGGGCTACAGATACGCAGTATTTT

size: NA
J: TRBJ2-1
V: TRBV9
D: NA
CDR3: CASSVGSLAYNEQFF
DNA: TGTGCCAGCAGCGTAGGGTCCCTGGCCTACAATGAGCAGTTCTTC

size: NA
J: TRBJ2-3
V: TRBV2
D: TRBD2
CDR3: CASSEGGEGIRDTQYF
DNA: TGTGCCAGCAGTGAGGGAGGGGAAGGGATCAGAGATACGCAGTATTTT

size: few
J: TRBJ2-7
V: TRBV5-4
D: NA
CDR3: CASSLGPAGSYEQYF
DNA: TGTGCCAGCAGCTTAGGCCCGGCGGGTAGTTACGAGCAGTACTTC

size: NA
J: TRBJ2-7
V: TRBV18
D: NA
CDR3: CASSPQQTSYEQYF
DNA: TGTGCCAGCTCACCACAACAAACCTCCTACGAGCAGTACTTC

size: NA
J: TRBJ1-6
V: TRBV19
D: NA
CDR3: CASSIEPSILHF
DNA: TGTGCCAGTAGTATAGAGCCGTCAATCCTCCACTTT